Below are 13 T cell receptor beta chains sequenced from a single sample in a study of cytomegalovirus exposure and HLA in healthy donors. It was with 60 Vbeta and 13 Jbeta primers that the PCR ran. Some clones are missing from TCRdb's copy, which holds only in-frame ones; the method was immunoSEQ multiplex PCR. The sample's table shows fewer than 250,000 clones. Material: PBMCs. Receptor source: a woman in her 30s in good health and CMV-seropositive.

This rearrangement joins TRBV19 to TRBJ2-7; TRBD2 might be the D (5 bases). There are 14 residues in the CDR3. V dropped 6 bases and J dropped 0 bases, with 12 bases sitting between them. From germline, CDR1 is LNHDA and CDR2 SQIVND (reference sequence). The CDR3 DNA follows: TGTGCCAGTAGGCCGCTAGGGAGCTCCTACGAGCAGTACTTC. The encoded protein is CASRPLGSSYEQYF.

The chain carries TRBV28 and TRBJ2-1; 7 bases align to TRBD1. Per germline, CDR1 MDHEN and CDR2 SYDVKM. This CDR3 comprises 13 residues. V was clipped by 4 bases and J by 6 bases; unmatched bases: 3. The CDR3, as DNA: TGTGCCAGCAGTTCTACAGGGGTCAATGAGCAGTTCTTC. Translation gives CASSSTGVNEQFF.

Comment on this clone: Sequence at one end of the junction differs from germline and may be a read error. The V call is TRBV10-3, the J call TRBJ1-4, with TRBD1 as a possible D gene (5 bases). The CDR3 runs to 16 residues. The germline V gene encodes CDR1 ENHRY and CDR2 SYGVKD. DNA of the CDR3: TGTGCCATCGGTGAGATGGGAGGGGAGGGTGATGAAAAACTGTTTTTT. Protein: CAIGEMGGEGDEKLFF.

This chain connects TRBV4-1 to TRBJ2-1; 14 positions agree with TRBD2. With 5 bases clipped from V and 0 bases from J, the junction kept 9 bases outside the gene matches. Per germline, CDR1 MGHRA and CDR2 YSYEKL. The CDR3 spans 19 residues. Written as DNA, the CDR3 is TGCGCCAGCAGCATATATGGGACTAGCGGGAGTAGCTCCTACAATGAGCAGTTCTTC. Encoded protein: CASSIYGTSGSSSYNEQFF.

The rearrangement uses TRBV27 and TRBJ1-2; 9 bases align to TRBD1. J gave up 4 bases and V 5 bases, and 8 bases lay outside the gene matches. In germline, CDR1 is MNHEY, CDR2 SMNVEV (reference sequence). The CDR3 consists of 15 residues. DNA of the CDR3: TGTGCCAGCAGTCTGGACAGGGGTTTTCTCTATGGCTACACCTTC. Protein: CASSLDRGFLYGYTF.

The chain combines TRBV7-9 with TRBJ1-6, with TRBD1 identical over 8 bases. Germline CDR1 reads SEHNR; CDR2 reads FQNEAQ (reference sequence). V shed 5 bases and J 5 bases; nucleotides not matched to a gene: 5. The CDR3 is 15 residues long. In DNA, the CDR3 is TGTGCCAGCAGCGCGGACAGGGACAATAATTCACCCCTCCACTTT. Protein product: CASSADRDNNSPLHF.

The rearrangement uses TRBV5-6 and TRBJ2-3, with no clear D. The CDR3 consists of 12 residues. Trimming took 2 bases from V and 6 from J, leaving 7 bases between them. Per the germline V gene, CDR1 is SGHDT and CDR2 is YYEEEE. Here the CDR3 DNA reads TGTGCCAGCAGCTTAGAGGTGGATACGCAGTATTTT. Its protein product is CASSLEVDTQYF. Full variable domain (missing parts from reference TRBV5-6 and TRBJ2-3): DAGVTQSPTHLIKTRGQQVTLRCSPKSGHDTVSWYQQALGQGPQFIFQYYEEEERQRGNFPDRFSGHQFPNYSSELNVNALLLGDSALYLCASSLEVDTQYFGPGTRLTVL.

CDR3 coding DNA: TGTGCCAGCAGCTTGGTTCTCGCTACTACAAGTGAGCAGTTCTTC. Translation: CASSLVLATTSEQFF. This sequence joins TRBV5-6 and TRBJ2-1, with D uncertain. Trimming pared 0 bases from V and 9 bases from J, leaving 16 bases between. CDR1 is SGHDT, CDR2 YYEEEE, per germline. The CDR3 is 15 residues long.

The genes are TRBV7-8 and TRBJ2-4, with 9 bases aligning to TRBD2. This CDR3 has 16 amino acids. Losses at the gene ends were 4 bases for V and 7 bases for J; bases not matched to a gene: 11. Germline CDR1 and CDR2: SGHVS and FQNEAQ. CDR3 nucleotide sequence: TGTGCCAGCAGCTCTCACCCCGGGACTAGCCTCAACATTCAGTACTTC. It is translated as CASSSHPGTSLNIQYF.

The genes are TRBV18 and TRBJ1-5; 7 bases agree with TRBD1. J gave up 4 bases and V 1 base, and 7 bases lay outside the gene matches. The CDR3 extends over 16 amino acids. Germline assignment: CDR1 KGHSH and CDR2 LQKENI. In nucleotides, the CDR3 is TGTGCCAGCTCACCACGACAGGGCCGAGGGAATCAGCCCCAGCATTTT. Translating gives CASSPRQGRGNQPQHF.

The chain links TRBV15 to TRBJ1-3; 9 bases match TRBD1. CDR3 length: 16 residues. Germline CDR1 and CDR2: LNHNV and YYDKDF (reference sequence). Trimming took 0 bases from V and 4 from J; bases not matched to a gene: 4. The CDR3 coding sequence is TGTGCCACCAGCAGAGATTCGGGGACAGGGGGAAACACCATATATTTT. It translates to CATSRDSGTGGNTIYF.

The V and J genes are TRBV5-8 and TRBJ2-5; the match to TRBD2 covers 13 bases. The CDR3 is 17 amino acids. After removal of 3 bases from V and 3 bases from J, the junction contained 8 bases not matched to a gene. Looked up from germline, CDR1 is SGHTS and CDR2 is YDEGEE. CDR3 amino acids: CASSWGTSGEPKETQYF. CDR3 bases: TGTGCCAGCAGCTGGGGGACTAGCGGGGAACCAAAAGAGACCCAGTACTTC. Looking up the rest from reference TRBV5-8 and TRBJ2-5 gives the full variable domain: EAGVTQSPTHLIKTRGQQATLRCSPISGHTSVYWYQQALGLGLQFLLWYDEGEERNRGNFPPRFSGRQFPNYSSELNVNALELEDSALYLCASSWGTSGEPKETQYFGPGTRLLVL.

The gene calls are TRBV27 and TRBJ1-1, with 9 bases identical to TRBD1. In germline, CDR1 is MNHEY, CDR2 SMNVEV (reference sequence). V shed 1 base, J shed 3 bases, and the junction held 9 bases outside the gene matches. This CDR3 is built from 17 residues. This CDR3 reads CASSLFGMGQGDTEAFF. In DNA, the CDR3 is TGTGCCAGCAGTTTATTTGGAATGGGACAGGGAGACACTGAAGCTTTCTTT.